The 6 T cell receptor beta chains below all came from one sample that was sequenced in a study of blood T cell repertoires in COVID-19. Repertoires were generated with immunoSEQ multiplex PCR, while TCRdb's copy carries only in-frame clones and drops some. Of fewer than 400,000 clones listed, roughly 90% were seen once; the top ten hold less than 2%. The sequenced material came from PBMCs or T cells enriched from blood (not recorded which). All receptors come from a woman in her 30s who had recovered from COVID-19.

This chain connects TRBV2 to TRBJ2-7; a possible D gene is TRBD1 (5 bases). The CDR3 runs to 13 residues. Between the trimmed V and J ends, which lost 7 bases and 1 base, there was a span of 11 bases. Germline CDR1 and CDR2: SNHLY and FYNNEI. CDR3 loop: CASKTQGSYEQYF. The CDR3 nucleotides are TGTGCCAGCAAGACCCAGGGATCCTACGAGCAGTACTTC.

This rearrangement joins TRBV2 to TRBJ1-5; TRBD1 agrees at 7 bases. The CDR3 is 15 residues long. The V segment lost 4 bases and the J segment 1 base; nucleotides outside the gene matches: 4. Germline assignment: CDR1 SNHLY and CDR2 FYNNEI. The DNA for the CDR3 is TGTGCCAGCAGTGGGTACAGGGGCAGCAATCAGCCCCAGCATTTT. Translation gives CASSGYRGSNQPQHF. Full variable domain (remainder filled in from reference TRBV2 and TRBJ1-5): EPEVTQTPSHQVTQMGQEVILRCVPISNHLYFYWYRQILGQKVEFLVSFYNNEISEKSEIFDDQFSVERPDGSNFTLKIRSTKLEDSAMYFCASSGYRGSNQPQHFGDGTRLSIL.

This chain joins TRBV6-2 or TRBV6-3 and TRBJ2-7, with TRBD1 identical over 10 bases. In germline, CDR1 is MNHEY, CDR2 SVGEGT. V shed 0 bases and J 2 bases; nucleotides not matched to a gene: 1. CDR3 length: 15 amino acids. The CDR3 DNA sequence: TGTGCCAGCAGTTACTCTGGACAGGGGGCCTACGAGCAGTACTTC. It yields the protein CASSYSGQGAYEQYF.

This chain joins TRBV19 and TRBJ1-2, with 9 bases that match TRBD1. Germline loops: CDR1 LNHDA, CDR2 SQIVND (reference sequence). V lost 1 base, J lost 8 bases, and 8 bases stayed unmatched. There are 15 residues in the CDR3. The CDR3 loop reads CASSIVNRGLGGYTF. The CDR3 DNA follows: TGTGCCAGTAGTATAGTCAACAGGGGGCTTGGAGGCTACACCTTC.

The V call is TRBV30, the J call TRBJ1-5; no firm D call. The CDR3 sequence is 12 residues long. V was cut by 6 bases and J by 6 bases, with 12 bases left in between. Germline loops: CDR1 GTSNPN, CDR2 SVGIG (reference sequence). CDR3 sequence: CACDGGGQPQHF. DNA for the CDR3: TGTGCCTGCGATGGTGGCGGTCAGCCCCAGCATTTT.

The chain uses TRBV27 and TRBJ2-1, with 9 bases lining up with TRBD2. Unmatched junction bases numbered 14, after V lost 5 bases and J lost 3 bases. The CDR3 is made up of 18 amino acids. The germline gives CDR1 MNHEY, CDR2 SMNVEV (reference sequence). The DNA of the CDR3 is TGTGCCAGCAGTCCAAGGAGGGCTAGCGGGAAAGTCTACAATGAGCAGTTCTTC. It specifies CASSPRRASGKVYNEQFF.